A selection of T cell receptor beta chains follows, all from one sample in a study of T cells after yellow fever vaccination. TCRdb itself ran the 5' RACE reads through MiXCR, one entry per CDR3 protein. The sample shows 40,000 to 50,000 distinct CDR3 sequences, 5% to 8% of them seen only once. Here the sequenced sample was PBMCs, either bulk or a sorted T-cell subset (CD4+, CD8+, memory, or dextramer-sorted; not recorded which), taken 45 days after the yellow fever booster vaccination. All receptors come from a man aged 25 to 40 who received the YFV17D yellow fever vaccine. Each CDR3 is given with its conserved first and last residue. D genes are given only for firm matches. Size values are once, few and many counts, or a class for expanded clones, and some rows have none.

j_call	d_call	clone_size	v_call	cdr3_nt	cdr3_aa
TRBJ2-1	TRBD2	many	TRBV10-1	TGCGCCAGCAGTCCCAGAACTAGCGGTGAGCAGTTCTTC	CASSPRTSGEQFF
TRBJ1-2	TRBD1	NA	TRBV20-1	TGCAGTGCTAGATCACAGGGGGGCTATGGCTACACCTTC	CSARSQGGYGYTF
TRBJ2-2	TRBD2	NA	TRBV7-4	TGTGCCTGCTGCCTAGCGGGACTTGGGACCGGGGAGCTGTTTTTT	CACCLAGLGTGELFF
TRBJ2-7	TRBD2	few	TRBV20-1	TGCAGTGCTAGAGATGGGGGACTAGCGGGAGCCCCGGGGGAGCAGTACTTC	CSARDGGLAGAPGEQYF
TRBJ2-5	NA	once	TRBV7-2	TGTGCCAGCAGCTTAGAGGGGAGGAAGACCCAGTACTTC	CASSLEGRKTQYF
TRBJ2-7	TRBD2	NA	TRBV20-1	TGCAGTGCTACCGGGACTAGCGCCGCCTACGAGCAGTACTTC	CSATGTSAAYEQYF
TRBJ2-1	TRBD2	many	TRBV20-1	TGCAGTGTTCAGGATAGCGGGAGTCGGAATGAGCAGTTCTTC	CSVQDSGSRNEQFF
TRBJ1-2	TRBD1	NA	TRBV29-1	TGCAGCGTCACCGGGACAGGGGGCGCGTCATATGGCTACACCTTC	CSVTGTGGASYGYTF
TRBJ2-2	NA	many	TRBV2	TGTGCCAGCAGGAGCCACGGGCTGGGCGGGGAGCTGTTTTTT	CASRSHGLGGELFF
TRBJ1-6	NA	many	TRBV27	TGTGCCAGCAGGCGCGAACGGGACGCTCAAAATTCACCCCTCCACTTT	CASRRERDAQNSPLHF
TRBJ1-5	TRBD1	NA	TRBV12-3/TRBV12-4	TGTGCCAGCAGTCCCGGGACAGGGAACAATCAGCCCCAGCATTTT	CASSPGTGNNQPQHF
TRBJ2-2	TRBD2	NA	TRBV27	TGTGCCAGCAGTCCGCAGGTGCGGGAGATAGCCGGGGAGCTGTTTTTT	CASSPQVREIAGELFF
TRBJ2-4	NA	many	TRBV7-2	TGTGCCAGCAGCTTCCATCAGAACATTCAGTACTTC	CASSFHQNIQYF
TRBJ2-2	NA	NA	TRBV6-4	TGTGCCAGCGGGGAGAACACCGGGGAGCTGTTTTTT	CASGENTGELFF
TRBJ2-7	TRBD2	many	TRBV7-2	TGTGCCAGCAGCTCCCCTAGAAGGGAGGGCCCGGACGAGCAGTACTTC	CASSSPRREGPDEQYF
TRBJ2-4	NA	NA	TRBV6-2/TRBV6-3	TGTGCCAGCAGTTACTCATGGAGTAGGCAGGGAAACTTAGCCAAAAACATTCAGTACTTC	CASSYSWSRQGNLAKNIQYF
TRBJ1-1	NA	NA	TRBV18	TGTGCCAGCTCACCACCAAGTGGGAGGAACACTGAAGCTTTCTTT	CASSPPSGRNTEAFF
TRBJ1-2	NA	many	TRBV10-2	TGCGCCAGCAGCCCAGCAGGGTTGGGTGGCTACACCTTC	CASSPAGLGGYTF
TRBJ1-1	NA	many	TRBV7-3	TGTGCCAGCAGCCCCGGCACACAAGGGGGAGAAGCTTTCTTT	CASSPGTQGGEAFF
TRBJ2-2	TRBD1	many	TRBV20-1	TGCAGTGCTTATACCGGGACAGGGAAAACCGGGGAGCTGTTTTTT	CSAYTGTGKTGELFF
TRBJ2-7	TRBD1	few	TRBV15	TGTGCCACCAGTCGGGACAGGGGAACCTACGAGCAGTACTTC	CATSRDRGTYEQYF
TRBJ2-7	NA	many	TRBV20-1	TGCAGTGCTAGTCGAACAGGCGAGCTTAACGAGCAGTACTTC	CSASRTGELNEQYF
TRBJ2-7	NA	few	TRBV20-1	TGCAGTGCTAGAGACCCCGGACGGCCGTACGAGCAGTACTTC	CSARDPGRPYEQYF
TRBJ2-3	TRBD2	few	TRBV19	TGTGCCAGTAGGAAGGGTGCGGGGGGCACAGATACGCAGTATTTT	CASRKGAGGTDTQYF